Below are 10 T cell receptor beta chains sequenced from a single sample in a study of T cells in Graves' hyperthyroidism and ophthalmopathy. TCR beta CDR3 regions were amplified from RNA. During a first-round RT-PCR of the TCR CDR3, the HTBI primer set was used. TCRdb reprocessed the multiplex PCR reads with MiXCR, giving one entry per CDR3 protein. Among 500,000 to 550,000 distinct CDR3 sequences listed, nearly 20% were seen once. Input material: blood. These receptors all stem from a man aged 35-49 years with Graves' ophthalmopathy.

The V call is TRBV10-3, the J call TRBJ2-5; a possible D gene is TRBD2 (7 bases). The V and J ends lost 8 bases and 1 base respectively, with 14 bases between them. This CDR3 comprises 14 residues. The germline V gene has CDR1 ENHRY and CDR2 SYGVKD. The CDR3 region has the DNA TGTGCCATCGCGGGGGCTAGCGGCCAAGAGACCCAGTACTTC. As protein: CAIAGASGQETQYF.

The chain uses TRBV11-3 and TRBJ2-3; no firm D call. This CDR3 spans 13 amino acids. Germline V gene data show CDR1 as SGHNT and CDR2 as YENEEA. Trimming cost V 5 bases and J 2 bases, with 8 bases left between them. In nucleotides, the CDR3 is TGTGCCAGCAGCCTACATCTCACAGATACGCAGTATTTT. Translating gives CASSLHLTDTQYF. Full variable domain (rest looked up from reference TRBV11-3 and TRBJ2-3): EAGVVQSPRYKIIEKKQPVAFWCNPISGHNTLYWYLQNLGQGPELLIRYENEEAVDDSQLPKDRFSAERLKGVDSTLKIQPAELGDSAVYLCASSLHLTDTQYFGPGTRLTVL.

The V call is TRBV7-3, the J call TRBJ2-1, with 8 positions matching TRBD1. The CDR3 is made up of 18 amino acids. Germline CDR1 is SGHTA and CDR2 is FQGTGA. V trimming: 2 bases; J trimming: 0 bases; junction bases outside the gene matches: 9. The CDR3 DNA reads TGTGCCAGCAGCTTAGGGAGCGGACAGGGTTTCTCCTACAATGAGCAGTTCTTC. It yields the protein CASSLGSGQGFSYNEQFF.

This clonotype was seen repeatedly, ten times or more. The chain uses TRBV7-2 and TRBJ2-7, with D perhaps matching TRBD2 (5 bases). In germline, CDR1 is SGHTA, CDR2 FQGNSA. The CDR3 length is 13 residues. V gave up 5 bases and J gave up 4 bases, with 12 bases separating them. The CDR3 loop is CASSHREYYEQYF. The CDR3 DNA is TGTGCCAGCAGCCACCGGGAATATTACGAGCAGTACTTC.

This clonotype was counted a few times. The CDR3 end shows no conserved phenylalanine or tryptophan, and so a read error is likely. The V and J genes are TRBV29-1 and TRBJ2-3, with TRBD1 matching 8 bases. This CDR3 has 14 amino acids. V lost 5 bases to trimming and J lost 2 bases; unmatched junction nucleotides: 6. The germline gives CDR1 SQVTM, CDR2 ANQGSEA. The CDR3 nucleotides are TGCAGCGTTATGACAGGGGTCCTCACAGATACGCAGTATTCT. Translation: CSVMTGVLTDTQYS.

The chain carries TRBV5-5 and TRBJ2-7; D call uncertain. V lost 4 bases to trimming and J lost 3 bases, with 11 bases between them. This CDR3 region has 13 residues. Germline V gene lookup returns CDR1 SGHKS and CDR2 YYEKEE (reference sequence). Here the CDR3 DNA reads TGTGCCAGCAGCCCCATAACGCGCTACGAGCAGTACTTC. Amino acid sequence: CASSPITRYEQYF.

This clonotype was detected ten times or more. The chain links TRBV7-9 to TRBJ2-3; no clear D. This CDR3 contains 13 residues. The germline V gene encodes CDR1 SEHNR and CDR2 FQNEAQ (reference sequence). The V end was cut by 1 base, the J end by 8 bases, with 10 bases between. CDR3 loop: CASSLGGTGTQYF. In nucleotides, the CDR3 is TGTGCCAGCAGCTTAGGGGGAACTGGTACGCAGTATTTT.

This clonotype was observed a handful of times. This chain joins TRBV30 and TRBJ1-2, with 7 bases aligning to TRBD1. V dropped 3 bases and J dropped 8; count of bases not matched to a gene: 15. From germline, CDR1 is GTSNPN and CDR2 SVGIG (reference sequence). The length of the CDR3 is 15 residues. CDR3 sequence (DNA): TGTGCCTGGAGCCCGAGAGGACAGGAAAATTTGGGCTACACCTTC. Protein sequence: CAWSPRGQENLGYTF.

This clonotype was observed many times. The V gene is TRBV2, the J gene TRBJ2-7, with a weak D call TRBD2 (6 bases). V was clipped by 5 bases and J by 5 bases, with 16 bases between them. This CDR3 has 14 residues. Germline-derived CDR1 and CDR2 are SNHLY and FYNNEI. The CDR3 loop is CASSTLAKANEQYF. The CDR3 DNA reads as TGTGCCAGCAGTACTCTAGCGAAGGCGAACGAGCAGTACTTC.

This clonotype has just a few counts. This chain joins TRBV6-1 and TRBJ2-2, with D maybe TRBD1 (6 bases). The ends were cut back, 8 bases at V and 4 bases at J, with 11 bases in the middle. Germline V gene lookup returns CDR1 MNHNS and CDR2 SASEGT. The CDR3 runs to 13 residues. CDR3 loop: CASHTGITGELFF. CDR3 bases: TGTGCCAGCCACACAGGGATCACCGGGGAGCTGTTTTTT.